This T cell receptor beta chain is drawn from a study of blood T cell repertoires in COVID-19. Germline V lookup: CDR1 LGHDT, CDR2 YNNKEL (reference sequence). V shed 4 bases and J 3 bases; nucleotides not matched to a gene: 3. The CDR3 runs 15 residues. Clones were read by immunoSEQ multiplex PCR, and TCRdb kept only the in-frame ones, dropping some. Seen here are around 620,000 clones, over 80% observed once, and the top ten hold approximately 0.3%. V usage is TRBV3-1 (or the pseudogene TRBV3-2) and J usage is TRBJ2-3, with TRBD1 matching 11 bases. Specimen: peripheral blood. This TCR came from a woman between 18 and 29 years old with acute or convalescent COVID-19. The CDR3 loop is CASSPRDRGTDTQYF. The CDR3 nucleotides are TGTGCCAGCAGCCCCCGGGACAGGGGGACAGATACGCAGTATTTT.